The following is a T cell receptor (beta chain) sequence with its context. The target antigen is unknown. This entry is derived from a study of PD-1 blockade in classical Hodgkin lymphoma. Points from the study as a whole: Complete responders matched newly diagnosed patients in baseline diversity.

Here immunoSEQ multiplex PCR was the method, and the copy in TCRdb shows in-frame clones only, minus some. The table lists over 15,000 clones, roughly 89% of them singletons, with around 12% in the top ten. CDR1 MNHEY and CDR2 SVGAGI come from the germline V gene. After removal of 11 bases from V and 1 base from J, the junction contained 7 bases not matched to a gene. This CDR3 has 13 amino acids. Each and every patient relapsed after autologous stem cell transplantation, and patients got differing brentuximab vedotin exposure. The receptor was isolated from a human donor with classical Hodgkin lymphoma. The sample consisted of peripheral blood mononuclear cells (PBMCs), taken before the second cycle of nivolumab. V gene TRBV6-5 combines with J gene TRBJ1-2, with 7 bases matching TRBD1. CDR3 coding DNA: TGTGCCGCCGGGACAGCCTTTAACTATGGCTACACCTTC. This sequence encodes CAAGTAFNYGYTF.